This TCR beta chain was identified in a study of CD8+ T cells in alopecia areata. This clone has only one observation. V gave up 6 bases and J gave up 1 base; unmatched junction bases: 7. Per the germline V gene, CDR1 is MNHEY and CDR2 is SVGAGI. This CDR3 region has 15 residues. The sequencing template was cDNA reverse transcribed from extracted RNA. Method: immunoSEQ multiplex PCR; TCRdb's copy keeps in-frame clones and lacks some. The data contain approximately 100,000 clones, 35% to 50% of them singletons. The sequence was collected from a human donor with alopecia areata. The chain uses TRBV6-5 and TRBJ2-5; 8 bases agree with TRBD1. The material sequenced was CD4+ T cells sorted from blood. CDR3 sequence (DNA): TGTGCCAGCAGCGAAACCAGGGGGCTCCAAGAGACCCAGTACTTC. Translating gives CASSETRGLQETQYF.